This TCR beta chain was sequenced during a study of identical twins. This clonotype was detected a few times. V shed 3 bases and J shed 6 bases, with 16 bases lying between them. The CDR3 is made up of 14 amino acids. Germline V lookup: CDR1 DFQATT, CDR2 SNEGSKA (reference sequence). Every one of the donors was a healthy Caucasian. From the 5' RACE reads, TCRdb called clonotypes with MiXCR, one entry per CDR3 protein. The data contain 690,000 or so distinct CDR3 sequences, about 9.4% of them seen just once; the ten biggest clones take up 0.98%. Separately, the same data were catalogued under a study of yellow fever vaccine responses in identical twins.

This sequence originates from a woman under 30 in good health. Input material: PBMCs. This rearrangement joins TRBV20-1 to TRBJ2-3, with D possibly TRBD2 on 6 matching bases. For the CDR3, the DNA is TGCAGTGCTAGGCTAGCGTTGCTGCTCGATACGCAGTATTTT. This encodes CSARLALLLDTQYF.